This TCR beta chain stems from a study of blood T cell repertoires in COVID-19. Study-level information: Sources were T cells, B-cell-depleted T cells, or PBMCs; the material itself was cDNA or gDNA.

V lost 5 bases and J lost 6; bases outside the gene matches: 5. The CDR3 spans 13 residues. Germline V gene lookup returns CDR1 MNHEY and CDR2 SVGEGT. Original processing notes: Researchers report that nucleated cell counts were estimated from reference gene primer amplification. The assay was immunoSEQ multiplex PCR, and TCRdb's table has in-frame clones only and misses some. The V and J calls and clone size are taken from that table; D and trimming were inferred from the DNA. The sample includes a few hundred thousand clones, 80% to 90% of them seen just once. Self-reported history from a screening survey and questionnaire set each donor's cohort.

The sequence was collected from a man aged 25-45 years who had recovered from COVID-19. This sequence joins TRBV6-2 or TRBV6-3 and TRBJ1-2, with 8 bases identical to TRBD1. Sequenced: PBMCs or T cells enriched from blood (not recorded which). The CDR3 protein is CASSDRGQDGYTF. CDR3 sequence (DNA): TGTGCCAGCAGTGACAGGGGTCAAGATGGCTACACCTTC.